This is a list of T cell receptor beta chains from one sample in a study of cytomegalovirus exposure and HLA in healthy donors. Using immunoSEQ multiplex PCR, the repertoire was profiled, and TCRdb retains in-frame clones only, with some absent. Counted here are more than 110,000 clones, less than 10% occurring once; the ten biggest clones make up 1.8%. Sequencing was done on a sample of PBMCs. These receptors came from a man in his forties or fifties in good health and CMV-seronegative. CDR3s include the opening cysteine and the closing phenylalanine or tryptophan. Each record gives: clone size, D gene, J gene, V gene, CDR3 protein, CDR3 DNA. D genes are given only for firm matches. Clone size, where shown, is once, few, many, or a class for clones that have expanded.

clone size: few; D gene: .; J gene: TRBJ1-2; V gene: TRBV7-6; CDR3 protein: CASSLGSGRGYGYTF; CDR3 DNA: TGTGCCAGCAGCTTAGGATCGGGCAGGGGCTATGGCTACACCTTC
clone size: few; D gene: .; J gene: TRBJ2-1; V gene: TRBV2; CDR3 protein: CASSGNTGNEQFF; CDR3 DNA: TGTGCCAGCAGTGGAAATACGGGGAATGAGCAGTTCTTC
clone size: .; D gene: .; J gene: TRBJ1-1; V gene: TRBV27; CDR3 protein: CASSFRASEGTEAFF; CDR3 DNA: TGTGCCAGCAGTTTCCGGGCCTCGGAGGGCACTGAAGCTTTCTTT
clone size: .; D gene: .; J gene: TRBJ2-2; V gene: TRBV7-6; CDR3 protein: CASSPSRLTGELFF; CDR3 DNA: TGTGCCAGCAGCCCCTCGCGGTTAACCGGGGAGCTGTTTTTT
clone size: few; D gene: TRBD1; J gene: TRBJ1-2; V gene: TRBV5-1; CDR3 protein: CASSSGTGSWGYTF; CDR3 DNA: TGCGCCAGCAGCTCCGGGACAGGGTCCTGGGGCTACACCTTC
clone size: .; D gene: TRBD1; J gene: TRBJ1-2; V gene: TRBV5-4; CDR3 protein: CASSLRTGNYGYTF; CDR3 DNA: TGTGCCAGCAGCCTCCGGACAGGAAACTATGGCTACACCTTC
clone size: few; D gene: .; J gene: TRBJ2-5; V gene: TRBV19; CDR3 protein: CASRRVPQETQYF; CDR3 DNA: TGTGCCAGTAGACGGGTACCCCAAGAGACCCAGTACTTC
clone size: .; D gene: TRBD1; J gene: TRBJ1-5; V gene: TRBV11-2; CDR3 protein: CASSLDRNQPQHF; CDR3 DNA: TGTGCCAGCAGCCTGGACAGGAATCAGCCCCAGCATTTT
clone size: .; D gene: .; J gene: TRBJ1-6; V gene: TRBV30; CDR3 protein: CAWGTGRNNSPLHF; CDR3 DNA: TGTGCCTGGGGCACAGGGCGAAATAATTCACCCCTCCACTTT
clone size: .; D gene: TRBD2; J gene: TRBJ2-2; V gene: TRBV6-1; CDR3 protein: CASSGEGLAGVGTGELFF; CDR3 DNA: TGTGCCAGCAGTGGGGAAGGGTTAGCGGGAGTCGGGACCGGGGAGCTGTTTTTT
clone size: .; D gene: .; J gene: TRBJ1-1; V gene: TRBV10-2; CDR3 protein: CATTAARAGNTEAFF; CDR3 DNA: TGCGCCACGACGGCGGCAAGGGCGGGGAACACTGAAGCTTTCTTT
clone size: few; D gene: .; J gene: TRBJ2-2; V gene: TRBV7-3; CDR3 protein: CASSPGREKRASLRELFF; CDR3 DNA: TGTGCCAGCAGTCCGGGACGGGAGAAAAGGGCTAGCTTGAGGGAGCTGTTTTTT
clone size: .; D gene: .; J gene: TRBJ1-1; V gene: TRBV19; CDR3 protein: CASSPGTLVLNTEAFF; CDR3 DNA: TGTGCCAGTAGTCCCGGGACACTCGTTTTGAACACTGAAGCTTTCTTT
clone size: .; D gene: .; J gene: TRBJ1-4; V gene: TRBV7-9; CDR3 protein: CASSLGTEVEKLFF; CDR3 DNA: TGTGCCAGCAGCTTAGGTACAGAAGTAGAAAAACTGTTTTTT
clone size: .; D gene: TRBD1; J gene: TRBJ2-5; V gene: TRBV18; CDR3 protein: CASSRGQLQETQYF; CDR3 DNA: TGTGCCAGCTCACGGGGACAGCTCCAAGAGACCCAGTACTTC
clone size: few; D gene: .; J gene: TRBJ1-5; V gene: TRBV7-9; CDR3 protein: CASSSGGGDPQPQHF; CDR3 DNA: TGTGCCAGCAGCTCAGGTGGGGGCGACCCTCAGCCCCAGCATTTT
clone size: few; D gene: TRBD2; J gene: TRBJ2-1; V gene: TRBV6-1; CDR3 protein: CASSPLALQFF; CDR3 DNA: TGTGCCAGCAGTCCACTAGCGCTTCAGTTCTTC
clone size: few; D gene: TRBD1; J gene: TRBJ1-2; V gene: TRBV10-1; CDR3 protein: CASSAQGNYGYTF; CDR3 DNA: TGCGCCAGCAGTGCACAGGGGAACTATGGCTACACCTTC
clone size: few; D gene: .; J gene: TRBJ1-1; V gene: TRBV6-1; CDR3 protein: CASRIDRNTEAFF; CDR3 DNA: TGTGCCAGCAGGATTGACAGAAACACTGAAGCTTTCTTT
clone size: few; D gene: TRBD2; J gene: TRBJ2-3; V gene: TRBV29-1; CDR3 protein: CSVSGRGRAKDTQYF; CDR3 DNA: TGCAGCGTGTCCGGGCGCGGGAGGGCCAAAGATACGCAGTATTTT
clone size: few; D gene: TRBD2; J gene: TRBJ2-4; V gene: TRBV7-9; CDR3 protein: CASSPGGGEGGKNIQYF; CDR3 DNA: TGTGCCAGCAGCCCCGGGGGTGGGGAGGGCGGCAAAAACATTCAGTACTTC
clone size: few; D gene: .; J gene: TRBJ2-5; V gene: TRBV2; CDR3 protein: CASTTGRGETQYF; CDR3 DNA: TGTGCCAGTACGACCGGAAGAGGCGAGACCCAGTACTTC
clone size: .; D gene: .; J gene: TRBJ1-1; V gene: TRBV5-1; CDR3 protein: CASSSPDEATEAFF; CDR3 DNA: TGCGCCAGCAGCTCCCCCGACGAGGCCACTGAAGCTTTCTTT